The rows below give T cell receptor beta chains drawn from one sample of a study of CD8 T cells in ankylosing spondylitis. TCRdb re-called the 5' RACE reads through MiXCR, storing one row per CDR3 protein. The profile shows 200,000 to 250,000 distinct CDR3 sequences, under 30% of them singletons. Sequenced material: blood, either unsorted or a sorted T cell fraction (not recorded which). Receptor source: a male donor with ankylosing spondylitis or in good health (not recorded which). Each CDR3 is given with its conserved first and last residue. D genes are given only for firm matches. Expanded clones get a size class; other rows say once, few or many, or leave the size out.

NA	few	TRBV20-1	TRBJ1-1	TGCAGTGCTAGAGTGGTGGGTGGGGCTGAAGCTTTCTTT	CSARVVGGAEAFF
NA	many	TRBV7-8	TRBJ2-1	TGTGCCAGCAGCTTAGCGCGGACGGTCAATGAGCAGTTCTTC	CASSLARTVNEQFF
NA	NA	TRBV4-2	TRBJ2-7	TGTGCCAGCAGCCAACCCACCGGGGCCGAGCAGTACTTC	CASSQPTGAEQYF
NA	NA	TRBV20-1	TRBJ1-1	TGCAGTGCCCCTAGGGGGAACACTGAAGCTTTCTTT	CSAPRGNTEAFF
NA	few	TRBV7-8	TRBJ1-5	TGTGCCAGCAGCCTGGGGAGAAATCAGCCCCAGCATTTT	CASSLGRNQPQHF
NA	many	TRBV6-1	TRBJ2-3	TGTGCCAGCAGCCCCGCACGGGTTGACACAGATACGCAGTATTTT	CASSPARVDTDTQYF
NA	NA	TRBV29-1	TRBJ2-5	TGCAGCGCTTGGGACTCCGTTTCGACTGAGACCCAGTACTTC	CSAWDSVSTETQYF
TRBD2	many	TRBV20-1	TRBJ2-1	TGCAGTGCTAGAGGACTAGCAGGCTACAATGAGCAGTTCTTC	CSARGLAGYNEQFF
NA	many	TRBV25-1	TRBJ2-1	TGTGCCAGCAGTGGGAAAAGTGGGAACCAGTTCTTC	CASSGKSGNQFF
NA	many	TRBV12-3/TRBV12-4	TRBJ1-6	TGTGCCAGCAGTTTATCGGCGGCTCGACCCCTCCACTTT	CASSLSAARPLHF